The 8 T cell receptor beta chains below all came from one sample that was sequenced in a study of immune characterization of retroperitoneal liposarcoma (dated by TCRdb to between 2017 and 2020). The library was obtained by PCR. Sequencing was carried out with a NextSeq 500. TCRdb reworked the public reads: Q25 trimming with fastp, MiXCR clone assembly, productive beta chains retained. Here each entry gathers all rows of one CDR3 protein and keeps the most common genes and DNA. The sample contains about 10,000 distinct CDR3 sequences, approximately 35% of them found a single time. The ten largest clones take up 10% of the sample. The sequenced sample consisted of tumor tissue. Receptors originate from a female donor with retroperitoneal liposarcoma.

A single count supports this clonotype. This chain links TRBV7-2 with TRBJ2-3, with 13 bases that match TRBD2. The CDR3 is made up of 17 amino acids. Germline V lookup: CDR1 SGHTA, CDR2 FQGNSA. Trimming cost V 3 bases and J 1 base; bases outside gene matches: 4. The CDR3 sequence: CASSFWGTSGGTDTQYF. Written as DNA, the CDR3 is TGTGCCAGCAGCTTCTGGGGGACTAGCGGGGGCACAGATACGCAGTATTTT.

This clonotype was picked up a small number of times. The chain is built from TRBV25-1 and TRBJ2-1, with TRBD2 as a possible D gene (6 bases). This CDR3 has 15 residues. Trimming removed 0 bases at V and 6 bases at J, with 12 bases between. Germline lookup yields CDR1 MGHDK and CDR2 SYGVNS. The CDR3 sequence: CASSEYNARGNEQFF. The CDR3 bases are TGTGCCAGCAGTGAATATAATGCGCGGGGCAATGAGCAGTTCTTC.

This clonotype was seen more than once but under ten times. The rearrangement uses TRBV6-1 and TRBJ2-1, with D uncertain. Germline CDR1 and CDR2: MNHNS and SASEGT. The CDR3 extends over 12 amino acids. V dropped 5 bases and J dropped 8 bases, with 10 bases sitting between them. The CDR3 sequence: CASSPPKYEQFF. The CDR3 coding sequence is TGTGCCAGCAGTCCTCCCAAGTATGAGCAGTTCTTC.

The V call is TRBV11-2, the J call TRBJ1-1, with D unclear. CDR1 and CDR2 (germline): SGHAT, FQNNGV. Trimming removed 4 bases from V and 6 bases from J, with 15 bases in between. The CDR3 is made up of 14 amino acids. The CDR3, as DNA: TGTGCCAGCAGCTATCGTCCGGGTACGGCTGAAGCTTTCTTT. As protein: CASSYRPGTAEAFF.

This clonotype was observed many times. The V call is TRBV6-1, the J call TRBJ2-4, with D uncertain. The DNA end favors TRBJ2-7, so the J call may be wrong. The CDR3 totals 11 residues. Germline V CDR1 and CDR2: MNHNS, SASEGT. The CDR3 bases are TGTGCCAGCACCATAAACTACGAGCAGTACTTC. This encodes CASTINYEQYF.

The CDR3 nucleotides read TGTGCCAGCAGGATGGACGGCACAGATACGCAGTATTTT. This gives the protein CASRMDGTDTQYF. The chain joins TRBV6-1 to TRBJ2-3; no definite D call. Germline V gene data show CDR1 as MNHNS and CDR2 as SASEGT. This CDR3 comprises 13 residues. V lost 6 bases and J 1 base, leaving 8 bases between the germline ends.

The chain couples TRBV11-3 to TRBJ2-5; possibly TRBD1 or TRBD2 for D (5 bases each). The J call could be wrong; TRBJ2-7 is a better fit for the DNA end. Germline V CDR1 and CDR2: SGHNT, YENEEA. CDR3 length: 15 residues. DNA for the CDR3: TGTGCCAGCAGCTCCCCCGGGACCCTACAGTACGAGCAGTACTTC. As protein: CASSSPGTLQYEQYF.

Sample share makes this clonotype medium-sized. CDR3 protein: CASSLTRLPYNEQYF. CDR3 DNA: TGTGCCAGCAGCTTAACACGGCTTCCATACAATGAGCAGTACTTC. This sequence joins TRBV7-6 and TRBJ2-1; D call uncertain. TRBJ2-7 explains the end of the DNA better; the J call may be wrong. The CDR3 totals 15 residues. Germline CDR1 is SGHVS and CDR2 is FNYEAQ.